These T cell receptor beta chains were read from a single sample in a study of cytomegalovirus exposure and HLA in healthy donors. The data were produced by immunoSEQ multiplex PCR, yet TCRdb's version contains in-frame clones alone and is incomplete. The sample gives under 150,000 clones, approximately 80% of which show up once; 3% to 5% is in the top ten. Sequencing was carried out using PBMCs. The receptors stem from a woman aged 25 to 39 in good health and CMV-seronegative. Both conserved end residues are part of each CDR3. Fields, in order: J gene, clone size, D gene, V gene, CDR3 DNA, CDR3 protein. D genes are given only for firm matches. Clone size is shown for a subset of rows, as once, few, many or a class of expanded clone.

j_gene: TRBJ2-7
abundance: NA
d_gene: TRBD2
v_gene: TRBV7-2
CDR3nt: TGTGCCAGCAGCGTCGATAGCGGGAGTACCTACGAGCAGTACTTC
CDR3aa: CASSVDSGSTYEQYF

j_gene: TRBJ1-1
abundance: few
d_gene: NA
v_gene: TRBV5-1
CDR3nt: TGCGCCAGCAGCTTGGGGTTAGGCGGCGGTGCTTTCTTT
CDR3aa: CASSLGLGGGAFF

j_gene: TRBJ2-7
abundance: NA
d_gene: TRBD1
v_gene: TRBV11-1
CDR3nt: TGTGCCAGCAGCTTCTCGACAGGGGGGGACGAGCAGTACTTC
CDR3aa: CASSFSTGGDEQYF

j_gene: TRBJ1-3
abundance: NA
d_gene: NA
v_gene: TRBV10-3
CDR3nt: TGTGCCATCAGTGAGCCCGGGGGGGCGGTCGGAAACACCATATATTTT
CDR3aa: CAISEPGGAVGNTIYF

j_gene: TRBJ1-2
abundance: NA
d_gene: TRBD1
v_gene: TRBV28
CDR3nt: TGTGCCAGCAGTTCCCCGACAGGGGGCTATGGCTACACCTTC
CDR3aa: CASSSPTGGYGYTF

j_gene: TRBJ2-1
abundance: NA
d_gene: NA
v_gene: TRBV7-2
CDR3nt: TGTGCCAGCAGCTTAGAGCTGGGTGCGGGATACAATGAGCAGTTCTTC
CDR3aa: CASSLELGAGYNEQFF

j_gene: TRBJ1-2
abundance: few
d_gene: TRBD1
v_gene: TRBV6-5
CDR3nt: TGTGCCAGCACCCAGGGGGCAAGTGGCTACACCTTC
CDR3aa: CASTQGASGYTF

j_gene: TRBJ2-7
abundance: NA
d_gene: NA
v_gene: TRBV11-2
CDR3nt: TGTGCCAGCAGCTTCTCTTGGGGGGACTTAAATTACGAGCAGTACTTC
CDR3aa: CASSFSWGDLNYEQYF

j_gene: TRBJ1-5
abundance: NA
d_gene: TRBD1
v_gene: TRBV19
CDR3nt: TGTGCCAGTAGTTCCGGGACAGGGAAAAATAGCAATCAGCCCCAGCATTTT
CDR3aa: CASSSGTGKNSNQPQHF

j_gene: TRBJ1-3
abundance: NA
d_gene: NA
v_gene: TRBV7-6
CDR3nt: TGTGCCAGCAGCTTAGCCACAGGGACGGGCTCTGGAAACACCATATATTTT
CDR3aa: CASSLATGTGSGNTIYF

j_gene: TRBJ2-3
abundance: NA
d_gene: NA
v_gene: TRBV4-1
CDR3nt: TGCGCCAGCAGCCAGTATCTAGCGACAGCTGGTACTAGCACAGATACGCAGTATTTT
CDR3aa: CASSQYLATAGTSTDTQYF

j_gene: TRBJ2-3
abundance: NA
d_gene: TRBD2
v_gene: TRBV2
CDR3nt: TGTGCCAGCAGTGCTACTAGCGGGGTCCTGGGTACGCAGTATTTT
CDR3aa: CASSATSGVLGTQYF

j_gene: TRBJ2-1
abundance: NA
d_gene: NA
v_gene: TRBV7-7
CDR3nt: TGTGCCAGCAGCCCGAATTCAGTCGCTCTCTACAATGAGCAGTTCTTC
CDR3aa: CASSPNSVALYNEQFF

j_gene: TRBJ2-1
abundance: NA
d_gene: TRBD2
v_gene: TRBV5-1
CDR3nt: TGCGCCAGCACCAGACACCGGGAGGCCCCCTACAATGAGCAGTTCTTC
CDR3aa: CASTRHREAPYNEQFF

j_gene: TRBJ1-2
abundance: NA
d_gene: TRBD1
v_gene: TRBV27
CDR3nt: TGTGCCAGCAGTAACGTCGGACAGGGCTATGGCTACACCTTC
CDR3aa: CASSNVGQGYGYTF

j_gene: TRBJ2-5
abundance: NA
d_gene: TRBD1
v_gene: TRBV5-1
CDR3nt: TGCGCCAGCAGCTTTACAGGGGGCGTGGAGACCCAGTACTTC
CDR3aa: CASSFTGGVETQYF

j_gene: TRBJ2-6
abundance: NA
d_gene: NA
v_gene: TRBV4-3
CDR3nt: TGCGCCAGCAGCCAAGATTTAGTATCTCTAAGAAGCTCTGGGGCCAACGTCCTGACTTTC
CDR3aa: CASSQDLVSLRSSGANVLTF

j_gene: TRBJ2-3
abundance: NA
d_gene: TRBD1
v_gene: TRBV2
CDR3nt: TGTGCCAGCAGGCCCGGGACAGGGGATACGCAGTATTTT
CDR3aa: CASRPGTGDTQYF

j_gene: TRBJ1-1
abundance: NA
d_gene: NA
v_gene: TRBV9
CDR3nt: TGTGCCAGCAGCCCGGGGGTCACTGAAGCTTTCTTT
CDR3aa: CASSPGVTEAFF

j_gene: TRBJ2-1
abundance: NA
d_gene: NA
v_gene: TRBV7-2
CDR3nt: TGTGCCACGCTTGGCGAGGGCGGAACATACAATGAGCAGTTCTTC
CDR3aa: CATLGEGGTYNEQFF

j_gene: TRBJ2-3
abundance: NA
d_gene: NA
v_gene: TRBV5-4
CDR3nt: TGTGCCAGCAGCTTGCAGGGGAGCACAGATACGCAGTATTTT
CDR3aa: CASSLQGSTDTQYF

j_gene: TRBJ2-3
abundance: NA
d_gene: NA
v_gene: TRBV7-9
CDR3nt: TGTGCCAGCTTCCACACCAACACAGATACGCAGTATTTT
CDR3aa: CASFHTNTDTQYF

j_gene: TRBJ1-1
abundance: NA
d_gene: TRBD1
v_gene: TRBV28
CDR3nt: TGTGCCAGCAGTTTCCTTTGGACAGGGAAGAACACTGAAGCTTTCTTT
CDR3aa: CASSFLWTGKNTEAFF

j_gene: TRBJ1-3
abundance: NA
d_gene: NA
v_gene: TRBV7-9
CDR3nt: TGTGCCAGCAGCTTCTCCGGCTCTGGAAACACCATATATTTT
CDR3aa: CASSFSGSGNTIYF

j_gene: TRBJ2-3
abundance: NA
d_gene: NA
v_gene: TRBV19
CDR3nt: TGTGCCAGCAGCACAGGACTAAGCACAGATACGCAGTATTTT
CDR3aa: CASSTGLSTDTQYF

j_gene: TRBJ2-7
abundance: NA
d_gene: NA
v_gene: TRBV9
CDR3nt: TGTGCCAGCAGCGAAAGACTAGACTACGAGCAGTACTTC
CDR3aa: CASSERLDYEQYF

j_gene: TRBJ2-7
abundance: NA
d_gene: TRBD2
v_gene: TRBV10-2
CDR3nt: TGCGCCAGCGCCCTAGCGGGAAGCTACGAGCAGTACTTC
CDR3aa: CASALAGSYEQYF

j_gene: TRBJ1-1
abundance: NA
d_gene: TRBD1
v_gene: TRBV5-1
CDR3nt: TGCGCCAGCAGCTCCAGGGGGCTCAGGGAAGCTTTCTTT
CDR3aa: CASSSRGLREAFF

j_gene: TRBJ2-5
abundance: NA
d_gene: TRBD1
v_gene: TRBV5-1
CDR3nt: TGCGCCAGCAGCTCCAATACGCAGGGGGCGGGAGAGACCCAGTACTTC
CDR3aa: CASSSNTQGAGETQYF

j_gene: TRBJ2-7
abundance: NA
d_gene: NA
v_gene: TRBV28
CDR3nt: TGTGCCAGCAGGATCGGAGGAAACGAGCAGTACTTC
CDR3aa: CASRIGGNEQYF

j_gene: TRBJ1-4
abundance: NA
d_gene: NA
v_gene: TRBV28
CDR3nt: TGTGCCAGCAGACGGATCGGGGGTAATGAAAAACTGTTTTTT
CDR3aa: CASRRIGGNEKLFF

j_gene: TRBJ2-5
abundance: once
d_gene: TRBD2
v_gene: TRBV30
CDR3nt: TGTGCCTGGAAGATTCTTGGCGGGAGGGGAGAGACCCAGTACTTC
CDR3aa: CAWKILGGRGETQYF

j_gene: TRBJ1-2
abundance: NA
d_gene: NA
v_gene: TRBV4-3
CDR3nt: TGCGCCAGCAGCCTAAGCGCACAGGCTAACTATGGCTACACCTTC
CDR3aa: CASSLSAQANYGYTF

j_gene: TRBJ1-1
abundance: NA
d_gene: TRBD1
v_gene: TRBV7-9
CDR3nt: TGTGCCAGCAGCGTCGACAGGGGGCTTAACACTGACGCTTTCTTT
CDR3aa: CASSVDRGLNTDAFF

j_gene: TRBJ2-4
abundance: NA
d_gene: TRBD2
v_gene: TRBV18
CDR3nt: TGTGCCAGCTCACCATCCGCGCTAGCGGGGGCCATAGGGAACATTCAGTACTTC
CDR3aa: CASSPSALAGAIGNIQYF

j_gene: TRBJ2-7
abundance: NA
d_gene: NA
v_gene: TRBV6-5
CDR3nt: TGTGCCAGCAGTTACTCCGCCGGAGGGATCTCCTACGAGCAGTACTTC
CDR3aa: CASSYSAGGISYEQYF

j_gene: TRBJ2-1
abundance: NA
d_gene: NA
v_gene: TRBV7-9
CDR3nt: TGTGCCAGCAGCTTTCCCCGAGGATCCTACAATGAGCAGTTCTTC
CDR3aa: CASSFPRGSYNEQFF

j_gene: TRBJ2-7
abundance: NA
d_gene: NA
v_gene: TRBV4-3
CDR3nt: TGCGCCAGCAGCCAAGATGGTGGCGGCGCCGACTACGAGCAGTACTTC
CDR3aa: CASSQDGGGADYEQYF

j_gene: TRBJ2-7
abundance: NA
d_gene: TRBD2
v_gene: TRBV19
CDR3nt: TGTGCCAGTAGTGCCGGACTAGCGCGGGGATACGAGCAGTACTTC
CDR3aa: CASSAGLARGYEQYF

j_gene: TRBJ2-7
abundance: few
d_gene: TRBD2
v_gene: TRBV9
CDR3nt: TGTGCCAGCAGCGTAGGGCTAGCGGGAGTTGAGCAGTACTTC
CDR3aa: CASSVGLAGVEQYF

j_gene: TRBJ2-5
abundance: NA
d_gene: NA
v_gene: TRBV4-1
CDR3nt: TGCGCCAGCAGCCAAGATGTGATCGGCGGGACCCAGTACTTC
CDR3aa: CASSQDVIGGTQYF

j_gene: TRBJ1-1
abundance: NA
d_gene: TRBD1
v_gene: TRBV6-5
CDR3nt: TGTGCCAGCAGTTTCCGGGACAGGGTTAACACTGAAGCTTTCTTT
CDR3aa: CASSFRDRVNTEAFF

j_gene: TRBJ2-7
abundance: few
d_gene: TRBD2
v_gene: TRBV11-3
CDR3nt: TGTGCCAGCAGCTTAGGACTAGCGGGAGACGAGCAGTACTTC
CDR3aa: CASSLGLAGDEQYF

j_gene: TRBJ1-5
abundance: NA
d_gene: TRBD1
v_gene: TRBV5-8
CDR3nt: TGTGCCAGCAGCCCCCAGGGGGCAAGCAATCAGCCCCAGCATTTT
CDR3aa: CASSPQGASNQPQHF

j_gene: TRBJ2-7
abundance: NA
d_gene: TRBD2
v_gene: TRBV5-1
CDR3nt: TGCGCCAGCAGCACCCGCCGGGGGGACCCCTCCTACGAGCAGTACTTC
CDR3aa: CASSTRRGDPSYEQYF

j_gene: TRBJ2-5
abundance: NA
d_gene: TRBD2
v_gene: TRBV7-9
CDR3nt: TGTGCCAGCAGCTTAGGAGCCCCTAGCGGGGTAGGGGAGACCCAGTACTTC
CDR3aa: CASSLGAPSGVGETQYF

j_gene: TRBJ2-7
abundance: NA
d_gene: NA
v_gene: TRBV6-6
CDR3nt: TGTGCCAGCAGTTACTCGCCGGGAAACGAGCAGTACTTC
CDR3aa: CASSYSPGNEQYF

j_gene: TRBJ2-2
abundance: NA
d_gene: TRBD2
v_gene: TRBV7-3
CDR3nt: TGTGCTACCTCGAGGGGACTAGCCGGCACCGGGGAGCTGTTTTTT
CDR3aa: CATSRGLAGTGELFF

j_gene: TRBJ2-2
abundance: NA
d_gene: TRBD2
v_gene: TRBV11-2
CDR3nt: TGTGCCAGCAGCATTAGGACTAGCGGAAACACCGGGGAGCTGTTTTTT
CDR3aa: CASSIRTSGNTGELFF

j_gene: TRBJ2-3
abundance: NA
d_gene: TRBD2
v_gene: TRBV10-3
CDR3nt: TGTGCCATCCGCATGGCTAGCGGGTCAGATACGCAGTATTTT
CDR3aa: CAIRMASGSDTQYF

j_gene: TRBJ2-7
abundance: few
d_gene: TRBD2
v_gene: TRBV28
CDR3nt: TGTGCCAGCAGCACGGGACTAGCGGGAGGCTACGAGCAGTACTTC
CDR3aa: CASSTGLAGGYEQYF

j_gene: TRBJ1-5
abundance: once
d_gene: NA
v_gene: TRBV18
CDR3nt: TGTGCCAGCTCACCACCTTCTTCAGGGGGCAATCAGCCCCAGCATTTT
CDR3aa: CASSPPSSGGNQPQHF

j_gene: TRBJ2-7
abundance: NA
d_gene: NA
v_gene: TRBV19
CDR3nt: TGTGCCAGTAGTGAGACAGTCTACGAGCAGTACTTC
CDR3aa: CASSETVYEQYF

j_gene: TRBJ1-1
abundance: NA
d_gene: TRBD1
v_gene: TRBV27
CDR3nt: TGTGCCAGCACCCGAAGAGGACAGGGCCTCGGAGGAGGCGGGGAAGCTTTCTTT
CDR3aa: CASTRRGQGLGGGGEAFF

j_gene: TRBJ2-1
abundance: NA
d_gene: TRBD2
v_gene: TRBV5-4
CDR3nt: TGTGCCAGCAGCCCTACTAGCGGGAGCAATGAGCAGTTCTTC
CDR3aa: CASSPTSGSNEQFF

j_gene: TRBJ2-7
abundance: NA
d_gene: NA
v_gene: TRBV10-3
CDR3nt: TGTGCCATCAGTCCCCAGACGGGCTCCTACGAGCAGTACTTC
CDR3aa: CAISPQTGSYEQYF

j_gene: TRBJ1-5
abundance: NA
d_gene: NA
v_gene: TRBV7-2
CDR3nt: TGTGCCAGCAGCCCTAGGGGGGGGCAGCCCCAGCATTTT
CDR3aa: CASSPRGGQPQHF

j_gene: TRBJ2-7
abundance: NA
d_gene: NA
v_gene: TRBV15
CDR3nt: TGTGCCACCAGCAGAGATCTCGTAGCCAACACTAGCCGCCGCACCTACGAGCAGTACTTC
CDR3aa: CATSRDLVANTSRRTYEQYF

j_gene: TRBJ1-2
abundance: few
d_gene: TRBD1
v_gene: TRBV19
CDR3nt: TGTGCCAGTACCCACGCGGACAGGGACTATGGCTACACCTTC
CDR3aa: CASTHADRDYGYTF

j_gene: TRBJ2-7
abundance: once
d_gene: TRBD2
v_gene: TRBV7-8
CDR3nt: TGTGCCAGCAGCTTATGGGACCGGGAGGCCTACGAGCAGTACTTC
CDR3aa: CASSLWDREAYEQYF